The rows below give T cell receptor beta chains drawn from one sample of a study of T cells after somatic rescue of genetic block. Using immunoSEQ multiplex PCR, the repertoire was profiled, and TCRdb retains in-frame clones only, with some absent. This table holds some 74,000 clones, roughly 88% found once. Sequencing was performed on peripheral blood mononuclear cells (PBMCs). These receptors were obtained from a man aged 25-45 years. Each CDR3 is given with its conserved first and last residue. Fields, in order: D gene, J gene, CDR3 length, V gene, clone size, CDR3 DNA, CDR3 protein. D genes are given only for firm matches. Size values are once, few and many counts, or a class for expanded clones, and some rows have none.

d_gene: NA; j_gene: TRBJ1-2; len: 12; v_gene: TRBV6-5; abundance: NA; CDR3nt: TGTGCCAGCAGCACCTACCGGGAGGGCTACACCTTC; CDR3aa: CASSTYREGYTF
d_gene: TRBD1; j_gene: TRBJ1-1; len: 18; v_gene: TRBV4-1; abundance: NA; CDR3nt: TGCGCCAGCAGCCAAGCCCACCTTGTCGGGACAGATAACACTGAAGCTTTCTTT; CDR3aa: CASSQAHLVGTDNTEAFF
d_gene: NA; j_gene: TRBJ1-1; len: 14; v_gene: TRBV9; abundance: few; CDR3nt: TGTGCCAGCAGCGTCAACCCCGGAGGCACTGAAGCTTTCTTT; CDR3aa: CASSVNPGGTEAFF
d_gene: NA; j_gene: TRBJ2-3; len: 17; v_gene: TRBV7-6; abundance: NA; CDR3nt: TGTGCCAGCAGCTTAGACTATGGGACTCGGGGCACAGATACGCAGTATTTT; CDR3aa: CASSLDYGTRGTDTQYF
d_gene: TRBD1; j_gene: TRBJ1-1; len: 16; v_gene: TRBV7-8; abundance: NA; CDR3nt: TGTGCCAGCAGCCTCCGGGACAGAGGATCGAACACTGAAGCTTTCTTT; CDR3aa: CASSLRDRGSNTEAFF
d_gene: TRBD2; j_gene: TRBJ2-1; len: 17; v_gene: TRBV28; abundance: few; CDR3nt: TGTGCCAGCCCTCCCTCCCGGACTAGCGGGAGCCTCAATGAGCAGTTCTTC; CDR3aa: CASPPSRTSGSLNEQFF
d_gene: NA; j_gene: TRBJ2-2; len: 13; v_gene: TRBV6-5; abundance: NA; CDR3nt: TGTGCCAGCCTGCCAGGGGACACCGGGGAGCTGTTTTTT; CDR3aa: CASLPGDTGELFF
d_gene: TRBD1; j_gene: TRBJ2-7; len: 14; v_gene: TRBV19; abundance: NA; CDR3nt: TGTGCCAGTAGTATAGGACAGGGCTACCACGAGCAGTACTTC; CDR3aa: CASSIGQGYHEQYF
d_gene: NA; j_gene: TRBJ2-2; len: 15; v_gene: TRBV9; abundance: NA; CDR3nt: TGTGCCAGCACGCCCGACGGACTACTAACCGGGGAGCTGTTTTTT; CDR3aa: CASTPDGLLTGELFF
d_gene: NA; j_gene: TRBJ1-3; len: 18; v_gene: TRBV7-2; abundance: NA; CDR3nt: TGTGCCAGCAGCTTAGGATTGAGGGGCCAACCTCTGGGAAACACCATATATTTT; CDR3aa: CASSLGLRGQPLGNTIYF
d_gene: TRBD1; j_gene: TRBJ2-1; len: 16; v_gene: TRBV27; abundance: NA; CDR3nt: TGTGCCAGCAGTTTCCGGACAGGGAGCTCCTACAATGAGCAGTTCTTC; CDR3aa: CASSFRTGSSYNEQFF
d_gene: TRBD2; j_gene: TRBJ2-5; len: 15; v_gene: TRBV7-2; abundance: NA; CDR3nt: TGTGCCAGCAGCCTAACTAGCGGGAGGGCGGAGACCCAGTACTTC; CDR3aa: CASSLTSGRAETQYF
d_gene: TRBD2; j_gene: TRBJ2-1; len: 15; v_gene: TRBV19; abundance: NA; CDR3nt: TGTGCCAGTAGTATAACTAGCGGAGCCTACAATGAGCAGTTCTTC; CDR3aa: CASSITSGAYNEQFF
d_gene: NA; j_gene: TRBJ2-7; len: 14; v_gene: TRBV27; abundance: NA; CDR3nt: TGTGCCAGCAGTTCCGGGATGCGGGGCTACGAGCAGTACTTC; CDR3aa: CASSSGMRGYEQYF